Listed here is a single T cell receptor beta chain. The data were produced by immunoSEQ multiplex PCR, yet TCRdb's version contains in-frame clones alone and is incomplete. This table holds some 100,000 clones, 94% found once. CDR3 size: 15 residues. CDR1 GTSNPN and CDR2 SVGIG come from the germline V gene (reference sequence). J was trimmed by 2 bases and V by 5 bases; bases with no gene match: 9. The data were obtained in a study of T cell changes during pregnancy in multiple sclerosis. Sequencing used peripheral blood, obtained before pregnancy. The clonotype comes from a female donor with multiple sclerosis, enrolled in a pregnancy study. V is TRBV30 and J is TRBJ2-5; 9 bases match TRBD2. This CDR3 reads CAWGPGLAMQETQYF. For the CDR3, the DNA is TGTGCCTGGGGGCCGGGACTAGCTATGCAAGAGACCCAGTACTTC.